This T cell receptor (beta chain) was documented in a study of T cells in Graves' hyperthyroidism and ophthalmopathy. General study points: Blood also held most thyroid clonotypes expanded beyond 0.001.

This clonotype was detected a few times. No antigen is known for it. From germline, CDR1 is SEHNR and CDR2 FQNEAQ (reference sequence). This CDR3 region has 13 residues. The V end was cut by 2 bases, the J end by 8 bases, with 12 bases between. The investigators amplified TCR beta CDR3 regions from RNA transcripts. The TCR CDR3 first-round RT-PCR relied on the HTBI primer set. TCRdb analysed the multiplex PCR reads with MiXCR anew, one entry per CDR3 protein. The sample includes 400,000 to 500,000 distinct CDR3 sequences, roughly an eighth of them seen just once. Specimen: blood. The sequence derives from a woman under 30 with Graves' hyperthyroidism. This rearrangement joins TRBV7-9 to TRBJ1-1; D might be TRBD1 (6 bases). CDR3 residues: CASSLRGAREAFF. CDR3 in DNA: TGTGCCAGCAGCTTAAGGGGGGCTCGGGAAGCTTTCTTT.